These 11 T cell receptor beta chains came from one sample sequenced in a study of shared clonotypes between healthy human individuals. Assay: immunoSEQ multiplex PCR; the TCRdb copy retains only in-frame clones and omits some. The table lists about 480,000 clones, 79% of them singletons, with 10% to 15% in the top ten. The sample comprised PBMCs. Every receptor here comes from a woman aged 35 to 49 in good health. Some clones in this sample may be carry-over from other donors' samples.

In its sample, this clone was seen a few times. This chain links TRBV6-6 with TRBJ2-7; D uncertain. This CDR3 has 13 residues. The V gene's germline CDR1 is MNHNY and CDR2 SVGAGI (reference sequence). Deletions cut 6 bases from V and 4 bases from J, with 13 bases between. Here the CDR3 DNA reads TGTGCCAGCAGGCCCCTGGGCGCATACGAGCAGTACTTC. As protein: CASRPLGAYEQYF.

J is TRBJ2-3 and V is TRBV28; D perhaps matches TRBD2 (7 bases). Germline CDR1 reads MDHEN; CDR2 reads SYDVKM. This CDR3 is built from 15 residues. V was clipped by 5 bases and J by 6 bases, with 18 bases between them. For the CDR3, the DNA is TGTGCCAGCAGTACCCGGACAGCCGGGGGGGATACGCAGTATTTT. Protein: CASSTRTAGGDTQYF. The variable domain in full, completed from reference TRBV28 and TRBJ2-3, reads DVKVTQSSRYLVKRTGEKVFLECVQDMDHENMFWYRQDPGLGLRLIYFSYDVKMKEKGDIPEGYSVSREKKERFSLILESASTNQTSMYLCASSTRTAGGDTQYFGPGTRLTVL.

CDR3 loop: CASSAGFYNEQFF. The DNA of the CDR3 is TGTGCCAGCAGCGCGGGGTTCTACAATGAGCAGTTCTTC. The chain combines TRBV9 with TRBJ2-1, with D possibly matching TRBD2 (5 bases). This CDR3 has 13 residues. V was trimmed by 3 bases and J by 3 bases, leaving 7 bases between them. Germline CDR1 reads SGDLS; CDR2 reads YYNGEE.

This chain connects TRBV28 to TRBJ2-2, with D possibly being TRBD1 (5 bases). This CDR3 is 16 amino acids long. Trimming took 5 bases from V and 1 from J, leaving 14 bases between them. Germline CDR1 is MDHEN and CDR2 is SYDVKM. This CDR3 is CASSIARVGNTGELFF. The CDR3 coding sequence is TGTGCCAGCAGTATAGCCAGGGTAGGGAACACCGGGGAGCTGTTTTTT. The entire variable domain, with the rest obtained from reference TRBV28 and TRBJ2-2, is as follows: DVKVTQSSRYLVKRTGEKVFLECVQDMDHENMFWYRQDPGLGLRLIYFSYDVKMKEKGDIPEGYSVSREKKERFSLILESASTNQTSMYLCASSIARVGNTGELFFGEGSRLTVL.

This clone showed up just a few times. The V call is TRBV7-9, the J call TRBJ2-7; 11 nucleotides align to TRBD2. This CDR3 spans 15 amino acids. With 3 bases clipped from V and 6 bases from J, the junction kept 7 bases outside the gene matches. Germline CDR1 is SEHNR and CDR2 is FQNEAQ (reference sequence). CDR3 region: CASSLVSGRAIEQYF. The CDR3 DNA reads as TGTGCCAGCAGCTTGGTTAGCGGGAGGGCAATCGAGCAGTACTTC. The entire variable domain, with the rest obtained from reference TRBV7-9 and TRBJ2-7, is as follows: DTGVSQNPRHKITKRGQNVTFRCDPISEHNRLYWYRQTLGQGPEFLTYFQNEAQLEKSRLLSDRFSAERPKGSFSTLEIQRTEQGDSAMYLCASSLVSGRAIEQYFGPGTRLTVT.

The V and J genes are TRBV5-5 and TRBJ2-7, with TRBD1 matching over 10 bases. The CDR3 is 16 residues long. Losses at the gene ends were 4 bases for V and 2 bases for J; bases not matched to a gene: 9. From germline, CDR1 is SGHKS and CDR2 YYEKEE (reference sequence). The CDR3 nucleotides are TGTGCCAGCAGCCGCGGGACAGGGGATAATACCTACGAGCAGTACTTC. It codes for CASSRGTGDNTYEQYF.

The genes are TRBV30 and TRBJ2-1; the D is unclear. The germline V gene encodes CDR1 GTSNPN and CDR2 SVGIG (reference sequence). Trimming cost V 4 bases and J 7 bases, with 26 bases left between them. CDR3 length: 17 amino acids. For the CDR3, the DNA is TGTGCCTGGAACCTCCCACGTTCCTTGAGGAGAGCGAATGAGCAGTTCTTC. As protein: CAWNLPRSLRRANEQFF.

The chain links TRBV19 to TRBJ1-2; TRBD1 might be the D (5 bases). CDR3 length equals 14 residues. Trimming pared 4 bases from V and 4 bases from J, leaving 13 bases between. CDR1 is LNHDA, CDR2 SQIVND, per germline (reference sequence). The CDR3 region is CASSRQGWGYGYTF. The CDR3 nucleotides read TGTGCCAGTAGTAGGCAGGGTTGGGGCTATGGCTACACCTTC.

CDR3 protein: CASSLGSDYSGNTIYF. Here the CDR3 DNA reads TGTGCCAGCAGCTTAGGATCGGATTACTCTGGAAACACCATATATTTT. This chain links TRBV7-9 with TRBJ1-3; D gene unclear. V dropped 1 base and J dropped 0 bases, with 10 bases sitting between them. This CDR3 is built from 16 residues. Germline CDR1 is SEHNR and CDR2 is FQNEAQ (reference sequence).

This chain joins TRBV2 and TRBJ1-2, with TRBD1 identical over 7 bases. Trimming removed 5 bases from V and 0 bases from J; junction bases left unmatched: 3. CDR1 is SNHLY, CDR2 FYNNEI, per germline. The length of the CDR3 is 14 residues. This chain's CDR3 is CASSQGGTNYGYTF. CDR3 nucleotides: TGTGCCAGCAGTCAGGGGGGTACTAACTATGGCTACACCTTC.

This clone was counted between two and nine times. One junction end disagrees with the germline gene, perhaps due to a read error. V usage is TRBV7-9 and J usage is TRBJ1-3; a weak D match, TRBD1 (5 bases). This CDR3 region has 14 residues. CDR1 is SEHNR and CDR2 is FQNEAQ in the germline V gene (reference sequence). The CDR3 here is CASSVAGIGNTIYF. The CDR3 region has the DNA TGTGCCAGCAGCGTAGCAGGGATAGGAAACACCATATATTTT.